This TCR beta chain emerged from a study of T cells in Graves' hyperthyroidism and ophthalmopathy. This clonotype was recorded a few times. Amplification yielded TCR beta CDR3 regions, with RNA transcripts as the source. TCR CDR3 underwent first-round RT-PCR with the HTBI primer set. MiXCR, run by TCRdb on the multiplex PCR reads, gives a single entry per CDR3 protein. The sample lists about 380,000 distinct CDR3 sequences; around 14% were seen once. This CDR3 is built from 15 residues. The germline V and J ends were trimmed by 9 bases and 6 bases, with 21 bases remaining between them. Looked up from germline, CDR1 is SGHTA and CDR2 is FQGTGA. Newly diagnosed hyperthyroidism, duration under 2 months, in patients aged 18 to 65. The PBMCs had their origin in less than 13 ml of fresh peripheral blood.

Sequenced input: blood. The chain carries TRBV7-3 and TRBJ2-1, with D possibly being TRBD2 (5 bases). This receptor was taken from a woman in her fifties or sixties with Graves' hyperthyroidism. The CDR3 DNA is TGTGCCAGTAGCCCTAGACTTGGGGAGTTCAATGAGCAGTTCTTC. This codes for CASSPRLGEFNEQFF.